This T cell receptor (beta chain) was observed in a study of T cells in Graves' hyperthyroidism and ophthalmopathy. Study in general: Peripheral blood was obtained at initial diagnosis, preceding any treatment.

Regions amplified from RNA transcripts were the TCR beta CDR3 regions. First-round RT-PCR targeting the TCR CDR3 was performed with the HTBI primer set. TCRdb used MiXCR to reprocess the multiplex PCR reads, holding one entry per CDR3 protein. The table shows about 290,000 distinct CDR3 sequences, with around 17% occurring only once. This clonotype has only a few counts. This CDR3 has 14 residues. CDR1 and CDR2 from the germline V gene are MNHEY and SMNVEV (reference sequence). Trimming pared 3 bases from V and 5 bases from J, leaving 13 bases between. The receptor's source is a man younger than 45 with Graves' hyperthyroidism. The chain is built from TRBV27 and TRBJ1-1, with D possibly TRBD1 on 6 matching bases. Sequences were obtained from blood. The CDR3: CASSFGTQGTEAFF. CDR3 sequence (DNA): TGTGCCAGCAGTTTCGGAACCCAGGGGACTGAAGCTTTCTTT.